The sequence of this T cell receptor (beta chain) was determined in a study of cytomegalovirus exposure and HLA in healthy donors. Findings of the study overall: Later, TCR association rates were found to vary by HLA locus, highest for DRB1 and lowest for HLA-C. According to an earlier analysis, most TCR beta V segments yielded productive rearrangements about 90% or about 30% of the time. Evidence from a later analysis indicated that most CMV-associated TCR beta chains looked HLA-restricted.

As concerns this clone: Its antigen remains unidentified.

The PCR was carried out with 60 Vbeta primers and 13 Jbeta primers. The assay was immunoSEQ multiplex PCR, and TCRdb's table has in-frame clones only and misses some. The sample lists 85,000 to 120,000 clones, around 77% occurring once. CDR1 and CDR2 (germline): SEHNR, FQNEAQ (reference sequence). V dropped 5 bases and J dropped 0; count of bases not matched to a gene: 9. This CDR3 spans 17 amino acids. The sequence derives from a male donor in good health and CMV-seropositive. The chain has TRBV7-9 and TRBJ1-3; the match to TRBD1 covers 8 bases. Specimen: PBMCs. The chain's CDR3 is CASSGRTGHHSGNTIYF. The CDR3 DNA sequence: TGTGCCAGCAGCGGCCGGACAGGGCATCACTCTGGAAACACCATATATTTT.